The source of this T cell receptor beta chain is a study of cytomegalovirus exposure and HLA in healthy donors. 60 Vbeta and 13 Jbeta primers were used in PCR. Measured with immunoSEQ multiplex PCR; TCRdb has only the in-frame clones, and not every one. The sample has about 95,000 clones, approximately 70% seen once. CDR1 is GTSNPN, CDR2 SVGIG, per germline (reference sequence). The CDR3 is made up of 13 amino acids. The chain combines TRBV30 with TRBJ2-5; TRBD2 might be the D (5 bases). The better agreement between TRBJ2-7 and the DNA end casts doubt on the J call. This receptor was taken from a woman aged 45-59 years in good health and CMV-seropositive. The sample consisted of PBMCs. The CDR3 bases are TGTGCCTGGAGCGCACGCGGGCTCGACGAGCAGTACTTC. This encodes CAWSARGLDEQYF.